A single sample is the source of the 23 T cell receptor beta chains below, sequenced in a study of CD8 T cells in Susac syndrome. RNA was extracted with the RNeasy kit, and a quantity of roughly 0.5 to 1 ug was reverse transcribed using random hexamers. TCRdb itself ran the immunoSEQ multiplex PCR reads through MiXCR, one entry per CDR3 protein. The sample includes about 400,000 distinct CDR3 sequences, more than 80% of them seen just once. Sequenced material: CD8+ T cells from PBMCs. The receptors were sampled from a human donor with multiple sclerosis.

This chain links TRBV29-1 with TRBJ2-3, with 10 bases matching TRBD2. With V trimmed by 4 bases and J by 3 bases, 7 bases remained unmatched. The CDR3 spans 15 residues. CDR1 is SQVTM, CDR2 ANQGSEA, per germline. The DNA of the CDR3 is TGCAGCGTTGTCCTAGCGGGAGTAGATACAGATACGCAGTATTTT. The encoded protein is CSVVLAGVDTDTQYF.

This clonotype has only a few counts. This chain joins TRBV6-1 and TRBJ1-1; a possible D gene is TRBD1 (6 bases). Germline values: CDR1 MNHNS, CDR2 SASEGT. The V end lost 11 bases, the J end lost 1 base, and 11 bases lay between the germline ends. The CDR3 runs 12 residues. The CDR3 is CAASTGNTEAFF. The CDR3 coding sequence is TGTGCCGCTTCGACAGGGAACACTGAAGCTTTCTTT.

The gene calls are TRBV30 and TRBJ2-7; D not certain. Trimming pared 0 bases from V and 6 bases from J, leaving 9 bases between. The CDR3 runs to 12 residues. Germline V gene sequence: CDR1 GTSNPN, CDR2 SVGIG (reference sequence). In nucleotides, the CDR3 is TGTGCCTGGAGTGTAAGTAGGCTCGAGCAGTACTTC. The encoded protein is CAWSVSRLEQYF.

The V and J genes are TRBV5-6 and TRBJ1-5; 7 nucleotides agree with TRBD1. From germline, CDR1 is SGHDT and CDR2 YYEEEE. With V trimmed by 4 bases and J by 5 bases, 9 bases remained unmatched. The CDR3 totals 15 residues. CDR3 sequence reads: CASSPKGTVDQPQHF. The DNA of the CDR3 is TGTGCCAGCAGCCCAAAGGGGACAGTAGATCAGCCCCAGCATTTT.

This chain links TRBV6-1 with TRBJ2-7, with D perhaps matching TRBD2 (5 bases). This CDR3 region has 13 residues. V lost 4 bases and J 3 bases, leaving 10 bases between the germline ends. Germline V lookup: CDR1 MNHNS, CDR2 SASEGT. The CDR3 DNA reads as TGTGCCAGCAGTGGACGGGGTTACTACGAGCAGTACTTC. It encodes CASSGRGYYEQYF.

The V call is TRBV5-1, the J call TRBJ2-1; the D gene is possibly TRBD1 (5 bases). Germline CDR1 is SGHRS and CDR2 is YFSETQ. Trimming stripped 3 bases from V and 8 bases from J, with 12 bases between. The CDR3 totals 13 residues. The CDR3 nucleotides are TGCGCCAGCAGCTACGACAGATCCTATGAGCAGTTCTTC. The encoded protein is CASSYDRSYEQFF.

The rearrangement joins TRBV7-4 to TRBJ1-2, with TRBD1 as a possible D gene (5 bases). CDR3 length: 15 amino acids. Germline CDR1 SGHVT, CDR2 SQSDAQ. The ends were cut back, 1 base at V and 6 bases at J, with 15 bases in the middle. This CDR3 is CASSLGPRQRDGYTF. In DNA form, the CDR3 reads TGTGCCAGCAGCTTAGGTCCAAGACAGCGCGATGGCTACACCTTC.

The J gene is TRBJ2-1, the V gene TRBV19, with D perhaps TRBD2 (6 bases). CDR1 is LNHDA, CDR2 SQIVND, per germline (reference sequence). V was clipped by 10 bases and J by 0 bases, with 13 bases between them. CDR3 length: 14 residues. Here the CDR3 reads CATGLAISYNEQFF. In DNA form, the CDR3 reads TGTGCCACCGGCCTAGCGATCTCCTACAATGAGCAGTTCTTC.

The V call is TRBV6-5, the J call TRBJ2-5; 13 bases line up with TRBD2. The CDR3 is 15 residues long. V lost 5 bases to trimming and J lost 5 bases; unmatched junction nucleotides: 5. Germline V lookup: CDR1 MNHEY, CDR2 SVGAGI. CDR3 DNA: TGTGCCAGCAGTCCGACTAGCGGGGGGTTGGAGACCCAGTACTTC. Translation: CASSPTSGGLETQYF.

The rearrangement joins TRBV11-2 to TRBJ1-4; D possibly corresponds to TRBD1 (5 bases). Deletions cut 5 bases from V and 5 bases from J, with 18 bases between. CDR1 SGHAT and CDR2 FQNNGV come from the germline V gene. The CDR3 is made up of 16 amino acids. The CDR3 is CASSAIGEEGNEKLFF. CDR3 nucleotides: TGTGCCAGCAGCGCGATAGGGGAGGAGGGAAATGAAAAACTGTTTTTT.

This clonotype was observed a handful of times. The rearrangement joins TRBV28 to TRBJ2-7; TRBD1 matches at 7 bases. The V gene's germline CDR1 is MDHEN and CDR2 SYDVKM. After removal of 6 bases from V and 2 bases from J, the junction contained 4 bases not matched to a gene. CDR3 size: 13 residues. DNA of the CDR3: TGTGCCAGCAGGGGACAGTCGACCTACGAGCAGTACTTC. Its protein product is CASRGQSTYEQYF.

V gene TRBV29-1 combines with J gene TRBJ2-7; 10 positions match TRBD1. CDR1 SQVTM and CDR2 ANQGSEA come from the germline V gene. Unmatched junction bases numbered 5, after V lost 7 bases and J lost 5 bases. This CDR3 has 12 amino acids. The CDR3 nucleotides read TGCAGCGGTGGGACAGGGGTGCACGAGCAGTACTTC. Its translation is CSGGTGVHEQYF.

For the CDR3, the DNA is TGCGCCAGCAGCTGGGATATGGGGTCCCCCTACGAGCAGTACTTC. It specifies CASSWDMGSPYEQYF. This chain uses TRBV5-1 with TRBJ2-7; unclear D gene. This CDR3 spans 15 amino acids. Germline lookup yields CDR1 SGHRS and CDR2 YFSETQ. Trimming pared 3 bases from V and 2 bases from J, leaving 15 bases between.

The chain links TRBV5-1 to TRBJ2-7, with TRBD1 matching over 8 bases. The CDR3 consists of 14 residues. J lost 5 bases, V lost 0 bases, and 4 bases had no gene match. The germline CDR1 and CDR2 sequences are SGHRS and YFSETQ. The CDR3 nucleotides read TGCGCCAGCAGCTTGGGCAGGGGGCTGGACGAGCAGTACTTC. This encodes CASSLGRGLDEQYF.

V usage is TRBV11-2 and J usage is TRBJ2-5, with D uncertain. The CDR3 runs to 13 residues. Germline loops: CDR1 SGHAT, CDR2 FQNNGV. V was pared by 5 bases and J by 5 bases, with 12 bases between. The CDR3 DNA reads TGTGCCAGCAGCCCGGCATGGTCGGAGACCCAGTACTTC. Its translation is CASSPAWSETQYF.

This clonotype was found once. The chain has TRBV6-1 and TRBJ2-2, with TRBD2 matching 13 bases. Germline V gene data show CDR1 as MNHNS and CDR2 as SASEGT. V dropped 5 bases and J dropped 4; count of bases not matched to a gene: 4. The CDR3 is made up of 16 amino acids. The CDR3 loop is CASSIGLAGVTGELFF. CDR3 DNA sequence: TGTGCCAGCAGTATAGGACTAGCGGGAGTCACCGGGGAGCTGTTTTTT.

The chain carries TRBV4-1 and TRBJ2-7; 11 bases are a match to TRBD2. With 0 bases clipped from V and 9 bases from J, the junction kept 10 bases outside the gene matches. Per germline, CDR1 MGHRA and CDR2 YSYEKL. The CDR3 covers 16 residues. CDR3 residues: CASSQDRGTSGSVQYF. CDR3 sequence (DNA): TGCGCCAGCAGCCAAGATCGTGGAACTAGCGGGAGTGTGCAGTACTTC.

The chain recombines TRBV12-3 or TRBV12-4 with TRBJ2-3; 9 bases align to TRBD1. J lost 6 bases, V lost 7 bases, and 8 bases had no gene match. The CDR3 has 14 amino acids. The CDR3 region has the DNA TGTGCCAGCACCCACGGGACAGGGATTGATACGCAGTATTTT. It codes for CASTHGTGIDTQYF.

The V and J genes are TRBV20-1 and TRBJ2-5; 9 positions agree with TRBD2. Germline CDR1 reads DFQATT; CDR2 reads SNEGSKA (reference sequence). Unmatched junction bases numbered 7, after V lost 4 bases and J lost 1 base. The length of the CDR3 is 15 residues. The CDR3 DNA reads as TGCAGTGCTAATGGACTAGCGAGCTTCCAAGAGACCCAGTACTTC. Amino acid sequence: CSANGLASFQETQYF.

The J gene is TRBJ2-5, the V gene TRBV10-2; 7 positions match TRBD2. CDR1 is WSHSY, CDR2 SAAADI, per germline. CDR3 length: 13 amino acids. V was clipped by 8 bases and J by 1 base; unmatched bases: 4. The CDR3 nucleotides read TGCGCCAGCCGCGGGGAGGGCCAAGAGACCCAGTACTTC. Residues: CASRGEGQETQYF.

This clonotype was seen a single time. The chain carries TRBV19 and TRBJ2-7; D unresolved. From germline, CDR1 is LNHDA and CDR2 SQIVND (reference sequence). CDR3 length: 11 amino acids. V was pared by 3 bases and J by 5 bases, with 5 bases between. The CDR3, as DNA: TGTGCCAGTAGTATGTTAAACGAGCAGTACTTC. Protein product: CASSMLNEQYF.

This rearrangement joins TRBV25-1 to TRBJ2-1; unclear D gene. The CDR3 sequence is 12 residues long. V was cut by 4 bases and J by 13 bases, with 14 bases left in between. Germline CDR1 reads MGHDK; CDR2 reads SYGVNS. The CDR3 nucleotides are TGTGCCAGCAGTGGTCAGACCGGCCACCAGTTCTTC. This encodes CASSGQTGHQFF.

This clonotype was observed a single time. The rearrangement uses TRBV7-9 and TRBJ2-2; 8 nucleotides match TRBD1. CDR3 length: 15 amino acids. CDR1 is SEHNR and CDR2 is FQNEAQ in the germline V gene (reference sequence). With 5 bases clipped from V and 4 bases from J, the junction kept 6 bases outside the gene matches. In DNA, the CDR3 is TGTGCCAGCAGCCCCCCGACAGGGGCCACCGGGGAGCTGTTTTTT. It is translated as CASSPPTGATGELFF.